This TCR beta chain was obtained from a study of response to subunit inactivated influenza vaccine. Trimming removed 8 bases at V and 0 bases at J, with 13 bases between. Germline values: CDR1 SQVTM, CDR2 ANQGSEA. The CDR3 totals 13 residues. One entry per CDR3 protein, called by TCRdb with MiXCR from the RT-PCR reads. The sample records roughly 540,000 distinct CDR3 sequences, approximately 20% being singletons. The same specimen was also included in a second study, on T cells expressing NK-cell markers. That investigation notes: Making the TCR beta cDNA relied on 5'RACE template switching with UMIs. There were seven HCMV-seropositive donors and one seronegative donor among the eight sequenced.

This chain links TRBV29-1 with TRBJ1-1, with D unclear. The material sequenced was CD4+ T cells sorted from PBMCs, taken 12 days after vaccination. The TCR was taken from a man aged 50-59 years who received an inactivated influenza vaccine. CDR3 sequence: CSIRTSLNTEAFF. The DNA of the CDR3 is TGCAGCATCCGAACGAGCTTGAACACTGAAGCTTTCTTT.